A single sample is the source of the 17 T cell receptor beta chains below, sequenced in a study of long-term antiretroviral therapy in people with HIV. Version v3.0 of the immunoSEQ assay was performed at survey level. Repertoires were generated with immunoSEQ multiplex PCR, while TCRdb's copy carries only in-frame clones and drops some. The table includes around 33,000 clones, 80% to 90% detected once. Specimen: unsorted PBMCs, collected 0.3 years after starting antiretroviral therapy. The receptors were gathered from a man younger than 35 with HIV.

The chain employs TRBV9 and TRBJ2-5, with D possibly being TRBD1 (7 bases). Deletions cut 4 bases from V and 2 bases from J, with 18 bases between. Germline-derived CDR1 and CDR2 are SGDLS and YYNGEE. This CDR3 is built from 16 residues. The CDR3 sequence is CASSPRGGAGQETQYF. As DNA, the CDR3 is TGTGCCAGCAGCCCAAGAGGGGGCGCGGGGCAAGAGACCCAGTACTTC.

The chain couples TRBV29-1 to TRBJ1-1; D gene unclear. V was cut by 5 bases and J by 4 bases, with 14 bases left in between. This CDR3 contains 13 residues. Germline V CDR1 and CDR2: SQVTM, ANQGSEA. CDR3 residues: CSVLGVGVTEAFF. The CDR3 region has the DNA TGCAGCGTTCTCGGTGTTGGTGTCACTGAAGCTTTCTTT.

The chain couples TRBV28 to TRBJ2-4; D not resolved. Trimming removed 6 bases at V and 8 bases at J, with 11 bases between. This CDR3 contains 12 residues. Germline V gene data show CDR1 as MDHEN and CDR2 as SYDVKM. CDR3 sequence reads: CASSRPRDIQYF. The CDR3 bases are TGTGCCAGCAGCCGGCCCCGGGACATTCAGTACTTC.

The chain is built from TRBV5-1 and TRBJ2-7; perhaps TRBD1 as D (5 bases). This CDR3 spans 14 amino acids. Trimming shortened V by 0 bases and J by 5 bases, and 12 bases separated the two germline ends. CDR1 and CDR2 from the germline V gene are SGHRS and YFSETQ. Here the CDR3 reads CASSLGSQDHEQYF. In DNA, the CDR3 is TGCGCCAGCAGCTTGGGGTCACAGGACCACGAGCAGTACTTC.

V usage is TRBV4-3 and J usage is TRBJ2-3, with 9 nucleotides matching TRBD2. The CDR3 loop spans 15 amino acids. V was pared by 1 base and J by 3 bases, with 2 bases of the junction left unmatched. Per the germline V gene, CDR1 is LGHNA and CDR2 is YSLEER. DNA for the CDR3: TGCGCCAGCAGCCAAGTAGCGGGAGTAACAGATACGCAGTATTTT. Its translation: CASSQVAGVTDTQYF.

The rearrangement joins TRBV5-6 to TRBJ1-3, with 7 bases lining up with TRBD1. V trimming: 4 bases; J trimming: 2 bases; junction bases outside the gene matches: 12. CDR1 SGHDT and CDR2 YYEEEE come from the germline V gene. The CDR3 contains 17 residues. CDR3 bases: TGTGCCAGCAGCGACGGGACAGCTCGCGCGGCTGGAAACACCATATATTTT. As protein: CASSDGTARAAGNTIYF.

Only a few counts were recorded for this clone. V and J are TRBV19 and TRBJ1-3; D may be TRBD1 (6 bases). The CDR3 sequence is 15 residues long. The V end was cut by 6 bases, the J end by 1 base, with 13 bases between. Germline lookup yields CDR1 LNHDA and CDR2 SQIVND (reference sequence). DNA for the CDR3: TGTGCCAGTAGGATAACCAGGGGATCTGGAAACACCATATATTTT. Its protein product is CASRITRGSGNTIYF. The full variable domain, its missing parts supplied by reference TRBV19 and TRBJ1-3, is DGGITQSPKYLFRKEGQNVTLSCEQNLNHDAMYWYRQDPGQGLRLIYYSQIVNDFQKGDIAEGYSVSREKKESFPLTVTSAQKNPTAFYLCASRITRGSGNTIYFGEGSWLTVV.

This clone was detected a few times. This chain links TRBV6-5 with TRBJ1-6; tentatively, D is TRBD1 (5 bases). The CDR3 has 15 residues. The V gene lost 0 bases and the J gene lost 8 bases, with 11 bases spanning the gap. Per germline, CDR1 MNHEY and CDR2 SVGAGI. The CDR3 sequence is CASSYSGTSDSPLHF. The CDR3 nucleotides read TGTGCCAGCAGTTACTCGGGGACTTCTGATTCACCCCTCCACTTT.

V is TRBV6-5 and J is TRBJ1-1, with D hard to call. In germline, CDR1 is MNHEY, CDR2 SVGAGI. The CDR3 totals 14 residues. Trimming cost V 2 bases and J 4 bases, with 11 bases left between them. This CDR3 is CASSYDTKGTEAFF. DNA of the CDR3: TGTGCCAGCAGTTACGATACAAAGGGCACTGAAGCTTTCTTT.

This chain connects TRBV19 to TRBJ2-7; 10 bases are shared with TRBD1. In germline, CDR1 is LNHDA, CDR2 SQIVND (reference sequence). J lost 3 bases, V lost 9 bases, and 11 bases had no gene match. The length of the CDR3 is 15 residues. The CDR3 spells CASRWTGGSYYEQYF. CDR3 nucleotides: TGTGCCAGCAGATGGACAGGGGGATCATACTACGAGCAGTACTTC.

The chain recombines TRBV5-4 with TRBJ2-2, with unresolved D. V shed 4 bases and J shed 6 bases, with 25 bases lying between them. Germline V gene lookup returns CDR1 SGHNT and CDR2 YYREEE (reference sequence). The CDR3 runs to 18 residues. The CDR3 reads CASSRGRGAELGAGELFF. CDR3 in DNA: TGTGCCAGCAGCCGCGGTCGAGGAGCCGAATTGGGCGCCGGGGAGCTGTTTTTT. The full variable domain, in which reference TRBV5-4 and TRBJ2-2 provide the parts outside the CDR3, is ETGVTQSPTHLIKTRGQQVTLRCSSQSGHNTVSWYQQALGQGPQFIFQYYREEENGRGNFPPRFSGLQFPNYSSELNVNALELDDSALYLCASSRGRGAELGAGELFFGEGSRLTVL.

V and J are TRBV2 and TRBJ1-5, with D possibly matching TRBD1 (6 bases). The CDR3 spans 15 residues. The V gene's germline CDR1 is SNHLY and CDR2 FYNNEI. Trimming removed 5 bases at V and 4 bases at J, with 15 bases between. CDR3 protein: CASSFDRPSNQPQHF. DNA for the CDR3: TGTGCCAGCAGTTTTGACAGGCCAAGTAATCAGCCCCAGCATTTT.

CDR3 coding DNA: TGTGCCAGCAGCCCCGACAGGGGAGTGGAAAAACTGTTTTTT. It specifies CASSPDRGVEKLFF. J is TRBJ1-4 and V is TRBV7-9, with 8 bases aligning to TRBD1. The CDR3 totals 14 residues. V trimming: 5 bases; J trimming: 8 bases; junction bases outside the gene matches: 7. CDR1 SEHNR and CDR2 FQNEAQ come from the germline V gene (reference sequence).

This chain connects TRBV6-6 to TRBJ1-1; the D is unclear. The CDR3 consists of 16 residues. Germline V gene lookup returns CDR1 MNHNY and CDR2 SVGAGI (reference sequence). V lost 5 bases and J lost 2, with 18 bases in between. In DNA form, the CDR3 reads TGTGCCAGCAGTCACCCCTTAATAGGCATCAACACTGAAGCTTTCTTT. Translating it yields CASSHPLIGINTEAFF.

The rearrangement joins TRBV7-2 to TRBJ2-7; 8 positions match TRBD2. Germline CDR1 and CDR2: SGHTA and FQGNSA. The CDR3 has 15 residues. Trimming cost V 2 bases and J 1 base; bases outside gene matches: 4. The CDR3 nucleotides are TGTGCCAGCAGCTTACTCCCTAGCGGGTCCTACGAGCAGTACTTC. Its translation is CASSLLPSGSYEQYF.

The CDR3 coding sequence is TGTGCCAGCAGCTTACAGGGTAATGAGCAGTTCTTC. Translated: CASSLQGNEQFF. The chain recombines TRBV9 with TRBJ2-1; maybe TRBD1 (6 bases). Trimming took off 4 bases at V and 7 bases at J, with 9 bases between the two ends. Germline V gives CDR1 SGDLS, CDR2 YYNGEE. The CDR3 is made up of 12 amino acids.

CDR3: CASSFSSDTQYF. In DNA, the CDR3 is TGTGCCAGCAGCTTTTCTTCAGATACGCAGTATTTT. The V and J genes are TRBV11-2 and TRBJ2-3, with unresolved D. Deletions cut 3 bases from V and 4 bases from J, with 5 bases between. The CDR3 consists of 12 residues. From germline, CDR1 is SGHAT and CDR2 FQNNGV.